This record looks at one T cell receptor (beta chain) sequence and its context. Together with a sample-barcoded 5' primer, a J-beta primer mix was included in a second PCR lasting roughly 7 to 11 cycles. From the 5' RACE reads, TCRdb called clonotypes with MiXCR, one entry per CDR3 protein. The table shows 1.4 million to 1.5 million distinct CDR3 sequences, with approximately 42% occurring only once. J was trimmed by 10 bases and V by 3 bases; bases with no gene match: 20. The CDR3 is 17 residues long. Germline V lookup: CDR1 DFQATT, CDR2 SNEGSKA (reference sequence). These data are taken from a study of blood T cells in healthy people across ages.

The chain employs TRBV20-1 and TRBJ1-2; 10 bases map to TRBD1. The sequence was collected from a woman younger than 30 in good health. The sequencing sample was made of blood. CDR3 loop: CSARVPGQGPGSSAYTF. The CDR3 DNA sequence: TGCAGTGCTAGGGTTCCGGGACAGGGGCCAGGATCCTCGGCCTACACCTTC.